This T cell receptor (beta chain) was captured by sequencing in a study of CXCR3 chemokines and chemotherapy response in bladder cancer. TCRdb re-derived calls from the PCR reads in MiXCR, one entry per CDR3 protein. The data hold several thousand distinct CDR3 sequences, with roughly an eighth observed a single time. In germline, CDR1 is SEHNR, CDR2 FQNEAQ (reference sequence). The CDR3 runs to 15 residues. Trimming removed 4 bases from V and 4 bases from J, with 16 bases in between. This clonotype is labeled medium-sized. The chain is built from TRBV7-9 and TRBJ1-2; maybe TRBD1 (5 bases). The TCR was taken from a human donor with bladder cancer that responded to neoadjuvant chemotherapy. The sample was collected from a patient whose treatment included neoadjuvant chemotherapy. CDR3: CASSSYMLRGYGYTF. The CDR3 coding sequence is TGTGCCAGCAGCTCGTACATGTTGAGGGGCTATGGCTACACCTTC.